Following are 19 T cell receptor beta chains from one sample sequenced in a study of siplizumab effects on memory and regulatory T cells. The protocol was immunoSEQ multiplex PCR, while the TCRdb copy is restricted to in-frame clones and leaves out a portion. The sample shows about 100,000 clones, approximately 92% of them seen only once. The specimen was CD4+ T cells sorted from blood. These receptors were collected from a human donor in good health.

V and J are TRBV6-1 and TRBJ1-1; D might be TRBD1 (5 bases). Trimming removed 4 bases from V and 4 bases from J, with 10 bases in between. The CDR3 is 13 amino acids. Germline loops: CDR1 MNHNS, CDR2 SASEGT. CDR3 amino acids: CASSAQGGTEAFF. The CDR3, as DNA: TGTGCCAGCAGTGCTCAGGGCGGCACTGAAGCTTTCTTT.

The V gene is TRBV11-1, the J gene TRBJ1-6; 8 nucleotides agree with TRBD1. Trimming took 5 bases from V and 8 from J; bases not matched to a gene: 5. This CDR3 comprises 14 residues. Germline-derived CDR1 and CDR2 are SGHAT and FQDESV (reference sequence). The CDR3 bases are TGTGCCAGCAGCCCGACAGGGGACGATTCACCCCTCCACTTT. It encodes CASSPTGDDSPLHF.

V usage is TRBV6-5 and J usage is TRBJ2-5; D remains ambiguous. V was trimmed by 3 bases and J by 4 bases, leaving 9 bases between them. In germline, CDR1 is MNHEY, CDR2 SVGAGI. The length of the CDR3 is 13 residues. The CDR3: CASSYRLPETQYF. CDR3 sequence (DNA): TGTGCCAGCAGTTATAGGTTGCCAGAGACCCAGTACTTC.

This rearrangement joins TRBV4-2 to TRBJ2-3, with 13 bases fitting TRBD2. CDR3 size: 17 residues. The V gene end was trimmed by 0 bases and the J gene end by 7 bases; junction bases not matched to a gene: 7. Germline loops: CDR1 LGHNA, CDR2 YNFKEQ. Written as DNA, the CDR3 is TGTGCCAGCAGCCAAGAACTAGCGGGGGGGCGGAGGAATACGCAGTATTTT. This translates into CASSQELAGGRRNTQYF.

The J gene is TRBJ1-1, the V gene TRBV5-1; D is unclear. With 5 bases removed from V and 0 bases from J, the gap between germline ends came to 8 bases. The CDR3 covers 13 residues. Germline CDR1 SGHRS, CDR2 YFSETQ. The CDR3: CASRLSVNTEAFF. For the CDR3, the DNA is TGCGCCAGCAGATTGTCTGTGAACACTGAAGCTTTCTTT.

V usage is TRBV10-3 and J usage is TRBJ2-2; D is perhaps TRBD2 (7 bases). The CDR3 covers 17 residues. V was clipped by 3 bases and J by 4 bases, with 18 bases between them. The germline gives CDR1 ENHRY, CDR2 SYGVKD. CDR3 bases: TGTGCCATCAGTGACCCTATAGGGGGGGGAGTCACCGGGGAGCTGTTTTTT. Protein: CAISDPIGGGVTGELFF.

The DNA for the CDR3 is TGTGCCAGCTCACCTCCGCAGGGGTCAAATGAAAAACTGTTTTTT. Translating gives CASSPPQGSNEKLFF. The chain links TRBV18 to TRBJ1-4, with TRBD1 as a possible D gene (6 bases). Trimming pared 3 bases from V and 5 bases from J, leaving 13 bases between. Germline CDR1 is KGHSH and CDR2 is LQKENI. The CDR3 sequence is 15 residues long.

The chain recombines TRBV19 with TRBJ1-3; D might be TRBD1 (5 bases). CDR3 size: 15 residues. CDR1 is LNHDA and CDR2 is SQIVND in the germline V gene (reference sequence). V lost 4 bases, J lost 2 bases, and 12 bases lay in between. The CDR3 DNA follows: TGTGCCAGTAGTAGCAGGATGGGGGCTGGAAACACCATATATTTT. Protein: CASSSRMGAGNTIYF.

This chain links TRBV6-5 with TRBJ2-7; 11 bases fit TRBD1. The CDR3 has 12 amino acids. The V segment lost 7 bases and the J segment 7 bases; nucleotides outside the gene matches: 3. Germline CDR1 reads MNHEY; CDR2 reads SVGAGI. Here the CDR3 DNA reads TGTGCCAGCAAGGACAGGGGGCCGGAGCAGTACTTC. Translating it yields CASKDRGPEQYF.

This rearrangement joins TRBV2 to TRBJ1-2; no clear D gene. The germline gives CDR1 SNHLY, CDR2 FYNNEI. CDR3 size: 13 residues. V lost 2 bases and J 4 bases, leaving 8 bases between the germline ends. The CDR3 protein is CASSEQSPYGYTF. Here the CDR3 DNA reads TGTGCCAGCAGTGAACAGTCACCCTATGGCTACACCTTC.

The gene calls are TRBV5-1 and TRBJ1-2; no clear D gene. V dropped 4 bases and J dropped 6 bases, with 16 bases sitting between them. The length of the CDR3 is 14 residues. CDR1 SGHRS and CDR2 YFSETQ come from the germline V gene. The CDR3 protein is CASSLATERNGYTF. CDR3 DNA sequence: TGCGCCAGCAGCCTGGCGACTGAGAGGAATGGCTACACCTTC.

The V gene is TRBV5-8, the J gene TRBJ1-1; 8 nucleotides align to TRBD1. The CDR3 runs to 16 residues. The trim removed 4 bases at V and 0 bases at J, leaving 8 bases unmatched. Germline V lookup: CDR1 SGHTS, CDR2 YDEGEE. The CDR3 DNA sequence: TGTGCCAGCAGCCCCCGGGACAGGTTCATGAACACTGAAGCTTTCTTT. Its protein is CASSPRDRFMNTEAFF.

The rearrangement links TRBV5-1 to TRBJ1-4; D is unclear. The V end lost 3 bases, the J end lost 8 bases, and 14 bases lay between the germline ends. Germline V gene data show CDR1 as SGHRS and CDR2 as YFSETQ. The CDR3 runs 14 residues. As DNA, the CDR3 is TGCGCCAGCAGCTCTGCGGGGTTAGGGGAAAAACTGTTTTTT. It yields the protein CASSSAGLGEKLFF.

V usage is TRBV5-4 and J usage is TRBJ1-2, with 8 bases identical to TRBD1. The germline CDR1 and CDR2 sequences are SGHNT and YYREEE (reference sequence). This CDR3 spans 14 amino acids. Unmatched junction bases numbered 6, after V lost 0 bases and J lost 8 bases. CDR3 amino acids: CASSLAGTGGGYTF. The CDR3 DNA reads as TGTGCCAGCAGCTTGGCAGGGACAGGTGGAGGCTACACCTTC.

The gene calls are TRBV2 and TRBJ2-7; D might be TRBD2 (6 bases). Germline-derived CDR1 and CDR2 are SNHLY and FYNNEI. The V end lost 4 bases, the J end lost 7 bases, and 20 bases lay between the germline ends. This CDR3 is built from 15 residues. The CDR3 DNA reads TGTGCCAGCAGTGGTCGGGACCGAGCCGGGAGTGAGCAGTACTTC. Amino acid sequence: CASSGRDRAGSEQYF. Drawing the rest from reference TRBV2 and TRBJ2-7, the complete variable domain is EPEVTQTPSHQVTQMGQEVILRCVPISNHLYFYWYRQILGQKVEFLVSFYNNEISEKSEIFDDQFSVERPDGSNFTLKIRSTKLEDSAMYFCASSGRDRAGSEQYFGPGTRLTVT.

The CDR3 sequence is CAWSVGEKLFF. In DNA, the CDR3 is TGTGCCTGGAGTGTCGGTGAAAAACTGTTTTTT. This chain links TRBV30 with TRBJ1-4; no clear D gene. The CDR3 is made up of 11 amino acids. In germline, CDR1 is GTSNPN, CDR2 SVGIG (reference sequence). Deletions cut 0 bases from V and 7 bases from J, with 3 bases between.

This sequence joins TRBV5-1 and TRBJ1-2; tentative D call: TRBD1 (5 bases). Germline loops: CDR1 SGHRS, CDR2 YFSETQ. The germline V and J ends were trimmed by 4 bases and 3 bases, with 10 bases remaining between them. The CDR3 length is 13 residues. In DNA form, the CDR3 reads TGCGCCAGCAGCCCTTCGACAGACTATGGCTACACCTTC. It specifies CASSPSTDYGYTF. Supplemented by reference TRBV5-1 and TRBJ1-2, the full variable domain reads KAGVTQTPRYLIKTRGQQVTLSCSPISGHRSVSWYQQTPGQGLQFLFEYFSETQRNKGNFPGRFSGRQFSNSRSEMNVSTLELGDSALYLCASSPSTDYGYTFGSGTRLTVV.

In nucleotides, the CDR3 is TGTGCCAGCAGCTTAGGCGGCAGCAACTATGGCTACACCTTC. This translates into CASSLGGSNYGYTF. The chain carries TRBV7-2 and TRBJ1-2; D gene unclear. V was shortened by 1 base and J by 2 bases, with 8 bases between the two germline ends. CDR1 is SGHTA and CDR2 is FQGNSA in the germline V gene. The CDR3 has 14 amino acids.

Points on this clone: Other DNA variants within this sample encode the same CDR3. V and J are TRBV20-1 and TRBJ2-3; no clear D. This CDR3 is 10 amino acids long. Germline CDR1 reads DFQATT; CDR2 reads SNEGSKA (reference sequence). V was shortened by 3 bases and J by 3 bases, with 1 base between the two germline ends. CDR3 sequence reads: CSARTDTQYF. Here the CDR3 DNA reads TGCAGTGCTAGGACAGATACGCAGTATTTT.